The 2 T cell receptor beta chains reported below all come from one sample, sequenced in a study of post-analysis software for immune sequencing data. The TCR beta cDNA libraries carried unique molecular identifiers. Using its own MiXCR run on the PCR reads, TCRdb lists one record per CDR3 protein. The sample contains about 810,000 distinct CDR3 sequences, about 50% of which appear only once. Regarding the study as a whole: Patients had higher frequencies than controls of about five TRBV segments, including TRBV5-6, TRBV5-1 and TRBV20-1.

Their recognized antigens are unknown. The sequencing sample was made of blood. These receptors all stem from a girl aged 5 to 17 with multiple sclerosis.

The chain joins TRBV27 to TRBJ2-7; D remains ambiguous. V gave up 6 bases and J gave up 1 base, with 13 bases separating them. This CDR3 is 14 amino acids long. Germline V gene lookup returns CDR1 MNHEY and CDR2 SMNVEV (reference sequence). The CDR3 protein is CASSPTARSYEQYF. The CDR3 DNA reads as TGTGCCAGCAGCCCGACCGCTAGATCCTACGAGCAGTACTTC.

Regarding this clonotype: A junction boundary mismatches the germline segment, possibly from a read error. This chain joins TRBV10-3 and TRBJ2-7; D is unresolved. This CDR3 has 13 amino acids. The V gene's germline CDR1 is ENHRY and CDR2 SYGVKD. For the CDR3, the DNA is TGTGCCATCAGTGGGCAGGAGTCCTACGAACAGTACTTC. Amino acids: CAISGQESYEQYF.